This T cell receptor (beta chain) appears in the sequencing data of a study of blood T cell repertoires in COVID-19. Study-level information: The study drew acute and convalescent COVID-19 samples from the United States, Italy and Spain.

Per the original data handling: It was from reference gene primer amplification that nucleated cell counts were estimated. Profiling relied on immunoSEQ multiplex PCR, and the TCRdb table lists in-frame clones only, not all of them. For V, J and clone size, that table is used; D and trimming come from the DNA. The top ten clones hold around 7% of a sample with some 68,000 clones, roughly nine tenths of them seen once. This CDR3 is 14 amino acids long. The V end was cut by 5 bases, the J end by 2 bases, with 13 bases between. CDR1 and CDR2 from the germline V gene are SGHVS and FNYEAQ. What was sequenced was peripheral blood. This sequence was found in a middle-aged man with COVID-19, enrolled during active disease. This chain connects TRBV7-6 to TRBJ2-7; TRBD1 might be the D (5 bases). In nucleotides, the CDR3 is TGTGCCAGCAGCGGTGTTGGGGCCACCTACGAGCAGTACTTC. This gives the protein CASSGVGATYEQYF.